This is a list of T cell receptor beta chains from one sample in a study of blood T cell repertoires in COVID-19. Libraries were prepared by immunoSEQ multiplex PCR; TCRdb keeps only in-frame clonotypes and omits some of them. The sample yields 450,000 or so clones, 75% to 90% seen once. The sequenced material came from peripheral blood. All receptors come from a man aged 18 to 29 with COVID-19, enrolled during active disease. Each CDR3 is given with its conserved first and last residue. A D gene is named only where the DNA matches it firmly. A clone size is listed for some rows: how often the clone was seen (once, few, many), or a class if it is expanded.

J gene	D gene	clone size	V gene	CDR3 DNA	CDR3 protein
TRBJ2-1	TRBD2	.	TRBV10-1	TGCGCCAGCAGTTTAAGCGGGGGGGCGAATGAGCAGTTCTTC	CASSLSGGANEQFF
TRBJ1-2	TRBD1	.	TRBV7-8	TGTGCCAGCAGCCGGGACAGCTATGGCTACACCTTC	CASSRDSYGYTF
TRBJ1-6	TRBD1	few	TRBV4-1	TGCGCCAGCCAGGGGGGAAATAATTCACCCCTCCACTTT	CASQGGNNSPLHF
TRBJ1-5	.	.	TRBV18	TGTGCCAGCTCCCCGCCCGGGAACGGCAATCAGCCCCAGCATTTT	CASSPPGNGNQPQHF
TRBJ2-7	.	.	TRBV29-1	TGCAGCGCCGCAGGGTCCTCCTACGAGCAGTACTTC	CSAAGSSYEQYF
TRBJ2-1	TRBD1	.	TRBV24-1	TGTGCCACCAGTGATTTAGGGACAGGGGGCATATATGAGCAGTTCTTC	CATSDLGTGGIYEQFF
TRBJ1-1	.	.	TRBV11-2	TGTGCCAGCAGCTTAGGTGGTTTGGGGGGGGTGAACACTGAAGCTTTCTTT	CASSLGGLGGVNTEAFF
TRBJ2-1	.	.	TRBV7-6	TGTGCCAGCAGCCGCTCCGGTTCTCCCTACAATGAGCAGTTCTTC	CASSRSGSPYNEQFF
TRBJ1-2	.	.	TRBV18	TGTGCCAGCTCAACGTGGCAGACTAACTATGGCTACACCTTC	CASSTWQTNYGYTF
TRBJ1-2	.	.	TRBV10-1	TGCGCCAGCAGTGAGACTACCAACTATGGCTACACCTTC	CASSETTNYGYTF
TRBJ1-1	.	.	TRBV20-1	TGCAGTGCCCCCGGGGCGGGGGAAGCTTTCTTT	CSAPGAGEAFF
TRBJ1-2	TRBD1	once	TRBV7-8	TGTGCCAGCAGCTTCCGGGACAGGGGGCATGGCTACACCTTC	CASSFRDRGHGYTF
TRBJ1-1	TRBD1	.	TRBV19	TGTGCCAGTAGTCCCCGATCTTGGGGGACAGGGAACACTGAAGCTTTCTTT	CASSPRSWGTGNTEAFF
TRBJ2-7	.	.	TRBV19	TGTGCCAGTAGTACAGAGTTAACCGCGGTCGACTACGAGCAGTACTTC	CASSTELTAVDYEQYF
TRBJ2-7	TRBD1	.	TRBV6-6	TGTGCCAGCAGTCGTGGACAGGGAACCTACGAGCAGTACTTC	CASSRGQGTYEQYF
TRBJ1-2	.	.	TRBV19	TGTGCCAGTAGTAAATCGGTTAGCGACTATGGCTACACCTTC	CASSKSVSDYGYTF
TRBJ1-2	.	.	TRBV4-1	TGCGCCAGCAGCCAAGAGAGAGGCAGGGTCAACTATGGCTACACCTTC	CASSQERGRVNYGYTF
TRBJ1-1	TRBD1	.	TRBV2	TGTGCCAGCAGACAGGGGATCACTGAAGCTTTCTTT	CASRQGITEAFF
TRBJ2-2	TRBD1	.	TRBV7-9	TGTGCCAGCAGCTTGAGTCAGGGGGCCGGGGAGCTGTTTTTT	CASSLSQGAGELFF
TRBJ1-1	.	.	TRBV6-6	TGTGCCAGCAGCCGCAGAGTGGGGGGGAGCGAGACTGAAGCTTTCTTT	CASSRRVGGSETEAFF
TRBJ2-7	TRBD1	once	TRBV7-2	TGTGCCAGCAGCTCCCAGACAGGGGGCCCGTACGAGCAGTACTTC	CASSSQTGGPYEQYF
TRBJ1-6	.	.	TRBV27	TGTGCCAGCAGTTTATCGTGGGGGGAGAGAAATTCACCCCTCCACTTT	CASSLSWGERNSPLHF
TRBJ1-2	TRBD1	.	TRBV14	TGTGCCAGCAGCTTTACAGGGGGCGGTGGCTACACCTTC	CASSFTGGGGYTF
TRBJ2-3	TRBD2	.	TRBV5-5	TGTGCCAGCTTAGCGGGAGATACGCAGTATTTT	CASLAGDTQYF
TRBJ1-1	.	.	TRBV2	TGTGCCAGCAGCACGACTACAAGGAACACTGAAGCTTTCTTT	CASSTTTRNTEAFF
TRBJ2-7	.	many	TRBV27	TGTGCCAGCAGGACGGGAGAAAGGGTTTGGGAGCAGTACTTC	CASRTGERVWEQYF
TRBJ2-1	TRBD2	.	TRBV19	TGTGCCAGTAGTATCGGGAACCTAGCGGGAGAGTCCTACAATGAGCAGTTCTTC	CASSIGNLAGESYNEQFF
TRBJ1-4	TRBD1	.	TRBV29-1	TGCAGCGTGTCGGACAGGGCCGTGAATGAAAAACTGTTTTTT	CSVSDRAVNEKLFF
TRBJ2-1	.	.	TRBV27	TGTGCCACAGGAGAGGGCGGCCCCTACAATGAGCAGTTCTTC	CATGEGGPYNEQFF
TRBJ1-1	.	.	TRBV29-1	TGCAGCGTTGAAAACCGTCAACTTCAGGGAGGAGCTTTCTTT	CSVENRQLQGGAFF
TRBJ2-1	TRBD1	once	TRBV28	TGTGCCAGCCACAGGGGTTTGTACAATGAGCAGTTCTTC	CASHRGLYNEQFF
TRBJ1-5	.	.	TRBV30	TGTGCCTGGAGTGTATGGTCAGACAATCAGCCCCAGCATTTT	CAWSVWSDNQPQHF